This TCR beta chain was identified during a study of molecular identifiers for immune sequencing clone quantification. Notes on the study in general: Clonotypes surpassing 20 RNA copies contained over 97% of effector molecules, versus under 1% in naive cells.

Germline CDR1 LNHDA, CDR2 SQIVND (reference sequence). The CDR3 runs 12 residues. The V and J ends lost 5 bases and 10 bases respectively, with 14 bases between them. The authors built bulk TCR libraries by previously described methods with listed TCR primers. TCRdb itself ran the PCR reads through MiXCR, one entry per CDR3 protein. The repertoire holds 90,000 to 120,000 distinct CDR3 sequences, with roughly 34% as singletons. This clonotype was counted ten times or more. Its antigen is still unknown. CD8+CD4-CCR7+CD45RA+ sorting gave the naive CD8 T cells. The material sequenced was naive CD8+ T cells from blood, with Jurkat cell RNA spiked in. Subset here: FACS-sorted CD8+CD4-CCR7+CD45RA+ naive T cells. The chain is built from TRBV19 and TRBJ2-5; D not resolved. The sequence derives from a human donor in good health. Some libraries in this study had Jurkat cell RNA spiked in. This CDR3 reads CASSPGPAVQYF. CDR3 coding DNA: TGTGCCAGTAGTCCCGGCCCTGCAGTCCAGTACTTC.